These T cell receptor beta chains were read from a single sample in a study of lymphopenia after photon versus proton radiotherapy. Profiled with immunoSEQ multiplex PCR; TCRdb holds only in-frame clones, not every one. The sample includes under 25,000 clones, 85% of them seen just once. The source material was peripheral blood, sampled from a patient treated with photon-based radiotherapy. These receptors were collected from a man in his 60s with pancreatic cancer. The CDR3 runs from the conserved cysteine through the conserved F or W. The order of the fields is V gene, CDR3 protein.

V gene: TRBV7-7
CDR3 protein: CASSVDRNTEAFF

V gene: TRBV6-4
CDR3 protein: CASSDGGGATDTQYF

V gene: TRBV30
CDR3 protein: CAGGGDNPYNEQFF

V gene: TRBV25-1
CDR3 protein: CASSAPGSGYTF

V gene: TRBV4-1
CDR3 protein: CASSQVVGIYWGRIGAFF

V gene: TRBV18
CDR3 protein: CASCRGREAYNEQFF

V gene: TRBV5-1
CDR3 protein: CASSSLAENIQYF

V gene: TRBV7-9
CDR3 protein: CASSLVVSGGLGNEQFF

V gene: TRBV19
CDR3 protein: CASSPGADEAFF

V gene: TRBV19
CDR3 protein: CATGDVGFSEAFF

V gene: TRBV5-1
CDR3 protein: CASSTGTVNTGELFF

V gene: TRBV2
CDR3 protein: CASSERQAKGYTF

V gene: TRBV27
CDR3 protein: CASSKQGAGSPLHF

V gene: TRBV29-1
CDR3 protein: CSAGWATNEKLFF

V gene: TRBV19
CDR3 protein: CASSIRGYSNQPQHF

V gene: TRBV7-2
CDR3 protein: CASHPGSPGELFF

V gene: TRBV7-2
CDR3 protein: CASSSLTGYTEAFF

V gene: TRBV5-1
CDR3 protein: CASSLGKNTEAFF

V gene: TRBV11-2
CDR3 protein: CASSSPDRAYEQYF

V gene: TRBV30
CDR3 protein: CAWNRGILRDSNTEAFF

V gene: TRBV7-2
CDR3 protein: CASSPRRTGQETQYF

V gene: TRBV6-5
CDR3 protein: CASTERGGANEQFF

V gene: TRBV6-4
CDR3 protein: CASSDAAGGSTDTQYF

V gene: TRBV29-1
CDR3 protein: CSVLGYEQYF

V gene: TRBV9
CDR3 protein: CASSALVGGGYTNEQFF

V gene: TRBV5-1
CDR3 protein: CASRTQTAANEKLFF

V gene: TRBV14
CDR3 protein: CASSLQTNTEAFF

V gene: TRBV2
CDR3 protein: CASSPGLAVTDTQYF

V gene: TRBV4-2
CDR3 protein: CASSQDRSARGNEQFF

V gene: TRBV6-1
CDR3 protein: CASSNRGAKVYGYTF

V gene: TRBV5-1
CDR3 protein: CASSSDAMRGYNSPLHF

V gene: TRBV11-2
CDR3 protein: CASSLDLRPYGYTF

V gene: TRBV5-5
CDR3 protein: CASSSRDPNTEAFF

V gene: TRBV10-3
CDR3 protein: CAISESGVNEQFF

V gene: TRBV5-1
CDR3 protein: CASSLEGGVTEAFF

V gene: TRBV7-7
CDR3 protein: CASGTSGGMETQYF

V gene: TRBV5-4
CDR3 protein: CASSLPGGLAKNIQYF

V gene: TRBV2
CDR3 protein: CASFGGGLAGSRAQYF

V gene: TRBV9
CDR3 protein: CASSVSEGSYNEQFF

V gene: TRBV7-9
CDR3 protein: CASSPTGFRGKLAKNIQYF

V gene: TRBV28
CDR3 protein: CASSKDRGQETQYF

V gene: TRBV5-8
CDR3 protein: CASSFYGTGWYNEQFF